These T cell receptor beta chains were read from a single sample in a study of cytomegalovirus exposure and HLA in healthy donors. Libraries were prepared by immunoSEQ multiplex PCR; TCRdb keeps only in-frame clonotypes and omits some of them. The repertoire holds 90,000 to 100,000 clones, over 65% seen once, with over 3% in the top ten. Material: PBMCs. Receptors were obtained from a man aged 45-65 years in good health and CMV-seronegative. Both conserved end residues are trimmed from each CDR3. Fields, in order: J gene, V gene, CDR3 protein.

j_call: TRBJ2-7; v_call: TRBV18; cdr3_aa: ASSPPGTGTGWEQY
j_call: .; v_call: TRBV7-2; cdr3_aa: ASSLDPGNYEQY
j_call: TRBJ2-3; v_call: TRBV6-1; cdr3_aa: ASSVFTPGLAADTQY
j_call: TRBJ2-7; v_call: TRBV7-2; cdr3_aa: ASSPWTGEGEQY
j_call: TRBJ1-2; v_call: TRBV7-2; cdr3_aa: ASSFGTGYYGYT
j_call: TRBJ2-1; v_call: TRBV27; cdr3_aa: ASRELSPLNEQF
j_call: TRBJ2-7; v_call: TRBV5-6; cdr3_aa: ASSSTGPPFLSYEQY
j_call: TRBJ2-1; v_call: TRBV28; cdr3_aa: ASSFQVRDEQF
j_call: TRBJ2-7; v_call: TRBV12-1; cdr3_aa: ASSLGSSGRIYEQY
j_call: TRBJ2-7; v_call: TRBV28; cdr3_aa: ASSPGGRSSYEQY
j_call: TRBJ1-4; v_call: TRBV28; cdr3_aa: ASSLGTNEKLF
j_call: TRBJ1-5; v_call: TRBV18; cdr3_aa: ASSNRYQPQH
j_call: TRBJ2-7; v_call: TRBV5-6; cdr3_aa: ASSLASSCEQY
j_call: TRBJ1-3; v_call: TRBV25-1; cdr3_aa: ASRETGSGNTIY
j_call: TRBJ1-2; v_call: TRBV5-4; cdr3_aa: ASSFPQGAYGYT
j_call: TRBJ1-4; v_call: TRBV28; cdr3_aa: ASSLQGWNEKLF
j_call: TRBJ2-7; v_call: TRBV27; cdr3_aa: ASSLPGQNEQY
j_call: TRBJ1-2; v_call: TRBV28; cdr3_aa: ASSLTANYGYT
j_call: TRBJ2-2; v_call: TRBV15; cdr3_aa: ATSRKAGRATGELF
j_call: TRBJ1-2; v_call: TRBV11-2; cdr3_aa: ASSFQGSYGYT
j_call: TRBJ1-4; v_call: TRBV4-3; cdr3_aa: ASRRQGRGTNEKLF
j_call: TRBJ2-2; v_call: TRBV2; cdr3_aa: ASSARTGDTGELF
j_call: TRBJ2-4; v_call: TRBV5-1; cdr3_aa: ASSLRTGGLADIQY
j_call: TRBJ1-2; v_call: TRBV7-9; cdr3_aa: ASSLGGGANYGYT
j_call: TRBJ2-7; v_call: TRBV10-3; cdr3_aa: AISESRGGHRADEQY
j_call: TRBJ2-2; v_call: TRBV30; cdr3_aa: AWSTTGAGELF
j_call: TRBJ2-7; v_call: TRBV11-2; cdr3_aa: ASSLEGRGAYEQY
j_call: TRBJ2-7; v_call: TRBV6-6; cdr3_aa: ASSSQRGSSYEQY
j_call: TRBJ2-1; v_call: TRBV7-9; cdr3_aa: ASSSFGSRLARDNEQF